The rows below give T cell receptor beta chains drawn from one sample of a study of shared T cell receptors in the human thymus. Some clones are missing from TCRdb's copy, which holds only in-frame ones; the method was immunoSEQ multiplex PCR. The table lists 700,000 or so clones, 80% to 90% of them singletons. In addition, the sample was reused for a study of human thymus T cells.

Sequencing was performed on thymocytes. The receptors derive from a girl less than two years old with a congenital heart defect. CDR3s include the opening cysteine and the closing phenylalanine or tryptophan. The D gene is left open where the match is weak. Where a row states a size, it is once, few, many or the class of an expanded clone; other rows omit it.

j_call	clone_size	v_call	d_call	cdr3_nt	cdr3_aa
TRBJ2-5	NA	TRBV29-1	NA	TGCAGCGTCCCTTACAGGGAAAGGGGGTACCAAGAGACCCAGTACTTC	CSVPYRERGYQETQYF
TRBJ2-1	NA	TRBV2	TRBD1	TGTGCCAGCAGCCCGGACAGGGTCTACAATGAGCAGTTCTTC	CASSPDRVYNEQFF
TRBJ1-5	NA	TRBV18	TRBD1	TGTGCCAGCTCCCCAAAAAAAAGGACAGGAGGGCCCATCAATCAGCCCCAGCATTTT	CASSPKKRTGGPINQPQHF
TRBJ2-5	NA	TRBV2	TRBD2	TGTGCCACGGGACTAGCGGGGGCAGCCCTCCAAGAGACCCAGTACTTC	CATGLAGAALQETQYF
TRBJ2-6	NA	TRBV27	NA	TGTGCCAGCAGCGTCCTCCCACCGGGCAGGACAGATCCTGGTGGGGCCAACGTCCTGACTTTC	CASSVLPPGRTDPGGANVLTF
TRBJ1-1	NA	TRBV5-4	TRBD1	TGTGTCAGCAGCCTAGGGACAGGGATGAACACTGAAGCTTTCTTT	CVSSLGTGMNTEAFF
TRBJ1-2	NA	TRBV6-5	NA	TGTGCCAGCAGTGGACAGAACTATGGCTACACCTTC	CASSGQNYGYTF
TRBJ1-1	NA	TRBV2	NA	TGTGCCAGCTCGCGGAAAGCCACTGAAGCTTTCTTT	CASSRKATEAFF
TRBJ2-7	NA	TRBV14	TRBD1	TGTGCCAGCAGCCCATCGACAGGGTGGGAATACGAGCAGTACTTC	CASSPSTGWEYEQYF
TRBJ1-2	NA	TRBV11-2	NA	TGTGCCAGCAGCCCATGGGGGGGCCGGTTTATCCCGCGGACCTTC	CASSPWGGRFIPRTF
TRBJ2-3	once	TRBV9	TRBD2	TGTGCCAGCAGCGTAGCCCCGGGGGGGCCAGATACGCAGTATTTT	CASSVAPGGPDTQYF
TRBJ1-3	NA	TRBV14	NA	TGTGCCAGCAGCCAAGTGGGCAACTCTGGAAACACCATATATTTT	CASSQVGNSGNTIYF
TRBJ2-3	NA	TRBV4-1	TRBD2	TGCGCCAGCAGCCAAGGGGCTAGCGGGGGGGCCGCAGATACGCAGTATTTT	CASSQGASGGAADTQYF
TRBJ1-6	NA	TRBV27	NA	TGTGCCAGCAGTTCCCGAGCACGAGACAGGCCGAGGATGGCTACAAGCTCCTATAATTCACCCCTCCACTTT	CASSSRARDRPRMATSSYNSPLHF
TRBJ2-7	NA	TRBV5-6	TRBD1	TGTGCCAGCACCCCCTCAGGGGGCCCCTACGAGCAGTACTTC	CASTPSGGPYEQYF
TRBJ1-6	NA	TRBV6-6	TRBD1	TGTGCCACCGAAGACTGGACAGGCTTGGATTCACCCCTCCACTTT	CATEDWTGLDSPLHF
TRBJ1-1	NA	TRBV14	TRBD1	TGTGCCAGCAGCCAAGATCTGATCTCAAGGGGGCATTTTATTAGTTGCACTGAAGCTTTCTTT	CASSQDLISRGHFISCTEAFF
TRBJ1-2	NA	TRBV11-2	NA	TGTGCCAGCAGCTTAGTGGCAGGGGATGGCTACACCTTC	CASSLVAGDGYTF
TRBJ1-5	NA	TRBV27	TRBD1	TGTGCCAGCAGTTATCTTCATCTCGGACAGGCTTATCAGCCCCAGCATTTT	CASSYLHLGQAYQPQHF
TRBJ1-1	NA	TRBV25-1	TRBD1	TGTGCCAGCAGGGCGGACAGGGGAACTGAAGCTTTCTTT	CASRADRGTEAFF
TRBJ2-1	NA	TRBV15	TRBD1	TGTGCCACCAGCAGCCGGACAGGGGGTACCCTAGAGCAGTTCTTC	CATSSRTGGTLEQFF
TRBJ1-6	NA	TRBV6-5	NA	TGTGCCAGCAGTTACGACAGGTTCTATAATTCCCCCCTCCACTTT	CASSYDRFYNSPLHF
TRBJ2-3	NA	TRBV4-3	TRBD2	TGCGCCAGCAAAAGAGGACTAGCGGGGAGAGATACGCAGTATTTT	CASKRGLAGRDTQYF
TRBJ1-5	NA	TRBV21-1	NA	TGTGCCAGCAGCCCCAGGGGGGTCAGGAATCAGCCCCAGCATTTT	CASSPRGVRNQPQHF
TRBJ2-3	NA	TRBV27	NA	TGTGCCAGCAGTTTCGGGGGACCCTCAGATACGCAGTATTTT	CASSFGGPSDTQYF
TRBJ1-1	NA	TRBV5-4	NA	TGTGCCAGCAGCCTGTGCACCAAACAGGGAGCCACCCTTGAGAACACTGAAGCTTTCTTT	CASSLCTKQGATLENTEAFF
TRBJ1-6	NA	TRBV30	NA	TGTGCCTGGCGGGACTTCCCGAGCTCCTATAATTCACCCCTCCACTTT	CAWRDFPSSYNSPLHF
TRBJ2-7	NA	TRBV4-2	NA	TGTGCCAGCAGCCAAGGAAAATACCAGGGGCCCCAGTACTTC	CASSQGKYQGPQYF
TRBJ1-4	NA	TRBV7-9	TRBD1	TGTGCCAGCAGCTTTCGGACAGGACCCGCAACTAATGAAAAACTGTTTTTT	CASSFRTGPATNEKLFF
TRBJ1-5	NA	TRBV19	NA	TGTGCCAGTACGGGGGGGAATAGCAATCAGCCCCAGCATTTT	CASTGGNSNQPQHF
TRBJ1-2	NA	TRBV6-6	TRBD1	TGTGCCAGCAGCGGGGGAGACAGGGGCACCTATGGCTACACCTTC	CASSGGDRGTYGYTF
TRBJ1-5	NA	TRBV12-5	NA	TGTGCTAGTGGTTTGATCTCGAACTCAAATCAGCCCCAGCATTTT	CASGLISNSNQPQHF
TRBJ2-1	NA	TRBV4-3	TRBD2	TGCGCCAGCAGCCCTTGGACTAGCGGATCCTACAATGAGCAGTTCTTC	CASSPWTSGSYNEQFF
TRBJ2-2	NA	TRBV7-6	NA	TGTGCCAGCAGCCCCCCTGGTTGGAGATCCACCGGGGAGCTGTTTTTT	CASSPPGWRSTGELFF
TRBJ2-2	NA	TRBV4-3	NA	TGCGCCAGCAGCCAAGACCTTGACAGTTATAACACCGGGGAGCTGTTTTTT	CASSQDLDSYNTGELFF
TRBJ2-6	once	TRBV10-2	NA	TGCGCCAGCAGTTTCATGGACCGGGACAAGTTGTTCTCTGGGGCCAACGTCCTGACTTTC	CASSFMDRDKLFSGANVLTF
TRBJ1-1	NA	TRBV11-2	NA	TGTGCCAGCAGCCTATCAGGAATGAACACTGAAGCTTTCTTT	CASSLSGMNTEAFF
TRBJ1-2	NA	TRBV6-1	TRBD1	TGTGCCAGCAGTGAATTCCTACTCCGGGGACAGGGATATGGCTACACCTTC	CASSEFLLRGQGYGYTF
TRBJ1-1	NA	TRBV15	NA	TGTGCCACCAGCAGAGAGACAGGGAACACTGAAGCTTTCTTT	CATSRETGNTEAFF
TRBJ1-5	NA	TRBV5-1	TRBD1	TGCGCCAGCAGCTTGGCGCCTGGCCTAACTGGGGACAGGGAAAGGGATCAGCCCCAGCATTTT	CASSLAPGLTGDRERDQPQHF